This is a list of T cell receptor beta chains from one sample in a study of T cells in Graves' hyperthyroidism and ophthalmopathy. MiXCR, applied by TCRdb to the multiplex PCR reads, yields one record per CDR3 protein. The sample has fewer than 500,000 distinct CDR3 sequences, about 15% seen once; the top ten hold less than 15%. The sequenced sample was blood. Receptors originate from a man aged 18 to 30 with Graves' ophthalmopathy. CDR3s include the opening cysteine and the closing phenylalanine or tryptophan. D genes are given only for firm matches. Only part of the rows carry a size: once, few, many, or a class if the clone is expanded.

-	TRBV7-9	TRBJ1-1	-	CASSTLRGATEAFF	TGTGCCAGCAGCACCCTCAGGGGCGCCACTGAAGCTTTCTTT
many	TRBV11-2	TRBJ2-2	-	CASSTTGYTGELFF	TGTGCCAGCAGTACAACAGGGTACACCGGGGAGCTGTTTTTT
-	TRBV29-1	TRBJ2-5	-	CSVVSWETQYF	TGCAGCGTTGTTAGTTGGGAGACCCAGTACTTC
many	TRBV4-1	TRBJ1-1	-	CASSYKGTEAFF	TGCGCCAGCAGCTATAAGGGCACTGAAGCTTTCTTT
many	TRBV7-9	TRBJ2-1	-	CASSSPTGSSYNEQFF	TGTGCCAGCAGCTCTCCTACTGGAAGCTCCTACAATGAGCAGTTCTTC
many	TRBV7-9	TRBJ2-7	TRBD1	CAIQTGPSYEQYF	TGTGCCATACAGACAGGGCCCTCCTACGAGCAGTACTTC
many	TRBV27	TRBJ1-5	-	CASSLSGENSNQPQHF	TGTGCCAGCAGTTTATCGGGGGAGAATAGCAATCAGCCCCAGCATTTT
few	TRBV14	TRBJ2-7	-	CASSQVEAFSYEQYF	TGTGCCAGCAGCCAAGTTGAGGCCTTCTCCTACGAGCAGTACTTC
many	TRBV3-1	TRBJ2-3	-	CASSQDSDRTDTQYF	TGTGCCAGCAGCCAAGATAGTGACAGGACAGATACGCAGTATTTT
many	TRBV6-2/TRBV6-3	TRBJ2-1	-	CASSYRGLEYNEQFF	TGTGCCAGCAGTTACCGTGGGTTGGAGTACAATGAGCAGTTCTTC
few	TRBV5-8	TRBJ1-6	TRBD1	CASSSGTGEGSPLHF	TGTGCCAGCAGCTCAGGGACAGGGGAAGGTTCACCCCTCCACTTT
-	TRBV5-1	TRBJ2-1	TRBD2	CASNLASGYNEQFF	TGCGCCAGCAACCTGGCTAGCGGCTACAATGAGCAGTTCTTC
-	TRBV7-9	TRBJ1-1	-	CASSLAGRGRTEAFF	TGTGCCAGCAGCTTAGCGGGAAGGGGACGCACTGAAGCTTTCTTT
many	TRBV3-1	TRBJ2-1	-	CASSSWGEDRQFF	TGTGCCAGCAGCTCCTGGGGGGAGGACAGGCAGTTCTTC
few	TRBV29-1	TRBJ2-2	-	CSVEDRTNTGELFF	TGCAGCGTTGAAGACCGTACGAACACCGGGGAGCTGTTTTTT